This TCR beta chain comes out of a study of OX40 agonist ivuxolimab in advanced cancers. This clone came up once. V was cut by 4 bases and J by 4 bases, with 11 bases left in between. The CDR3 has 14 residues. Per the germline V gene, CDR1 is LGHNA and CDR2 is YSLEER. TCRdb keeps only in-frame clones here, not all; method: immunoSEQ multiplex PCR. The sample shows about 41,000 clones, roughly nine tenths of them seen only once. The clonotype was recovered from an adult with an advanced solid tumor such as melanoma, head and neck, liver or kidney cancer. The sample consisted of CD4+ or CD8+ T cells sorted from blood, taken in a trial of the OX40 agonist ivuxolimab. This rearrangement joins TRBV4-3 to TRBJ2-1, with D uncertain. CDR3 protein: CASSLRLVYNEQFF. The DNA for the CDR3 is TGCGCCAGCAGCCTCCGACTGGTTTACAATGAGCAGTTCTTC.